These T cell receptor beta chains were read from a single sample in a study of stem cell transplantation in POMP-related autoinflammatory disease. The method was immunoSEQ multiplex PCR; TCRdb's version includes in-frame clones alone and lacks a portion of them. The sample consists of tens of thousands of clones, roughly 93% of them appearing once. The input for sequencing was CD4+ T cells from PBMCs, taken after stem cell transplantation. These receptors were taken from a human patient with POMP-related autoinflammation and immune dysregulation (PRAID). The graft donor may have given rise to some T cells. Each CDR3 is given with its conserved first and last residue. Each record gives: clone size, J gene, V gene, D gene, CDR3 DNA, CDR3 protein. The D gene is left open where the match is weak. Size tells how often a clone was seen (once, few, many) or the class of an expanded clone, and some rows leave it out.

clone size: .; J gene: TRBJ2-5; V gene: TRBV18; D gene: .; CDR3 DNA: TGTGCCAGCTCACGGAGTGGTACGACCTCGACAGAAGAGACCCAGTACTTC; CDR3 protein: CASSRSGTTSTEETQYF
clone size: .; J gene: TRBJ2-5; V gene: TRBV7-9; D gene: .; CDR3 DNA: TGTGCCAGCAGCTTCTCCGGGGTCCAAGAGACCCAGTACTTC; CDR3 protein: CASSFSGVQETQYF
clone size: .; J gene: TRBJ1-5; V gene: TRBV5-4; D gene: .; CDR3 DNA: TGTGCCAGCAGCTTGGGACCCACCTTCGGCCAGCCCCAGCATTTT; CDR3 protein: CASSLGPTFGQPQHF
clone size: .; J gene: TRBJ1-6; V gene: TRBV11-3; D gene: TRBD1; CDR3 DNA: TGTGCCAGCAGCTCCTCCATTCACGACAGGGACTTTGCTGGTTCACCCCTCCACTTT; CDR3 protein: CASSSSIHDRDFAGSPLHF
clone size: few; J gene: TRBJ2-5; V gene: TRBV18; D gene: .; CDR3 DNA: TGTGCCAGCTCACCACCATCCTCTGACAGAGCTTGGGGGACCCAGTACTTC; CDR3 protein: CASSPPSSDRAWGTQYF
clone size: once; J gene: TRBJ1-2; V gene: TRBV28; D gene: .; CDR3 DNA: TGTGCCAGCAGCCAGGGGCCCGACTATGGCTACACCTTC; CDR3 protein: CASSQGPDYGYTF
clone size: few; J gene: TRBJ2-7; V gene: TRBV11-2; D gene: .; CDR3 DNA: TGTGCCAGCAGCTCGACTCTCCTTGGTGAGCAGTACTTC; CDR3 protein: CASSSTLLGEQYF
clone size: .; J gene: TRBJ1-5; V gene: TRBV7-8; D gene: TRBD1; CDR3 DNA: TGTGCCAGCAGCTACCTAGGACAGGGGGCGGGACAGCCCCAGCATTTT; CDR3 protein: CASSYLGQGAGQPQHF
clone size: .; J gene: TRBJ2-1; V gene: TRBV7-2; D gene: .; CDR3 DNA: TGTGCCAGCAGCTTAGCCCCACAGCCCTCCTACAATGAGCAGTTCTTC; CDR3 protein: CASSLAPQPSYNEQFF
clone size: .; J gene: TRBJ2-3; V gene: TRBV4-2; D gene: TRBD2; CDR3 DNA: TGTGCCAGCAGCCGCCGGACTAGCGCGAGCACAGATACGCAGTATTTT; CDR3 protein: CASSRRTSASTDTQYF
clone size: .; J gene: TRBJ1-2; V gene: TRBV11-1; D gene: .; CDR3 DNA: TGTGCCAGCAGCTTAACCGTGGAAAGTGGCTACACCTTC; CDR3 protein: CASSLTVESGYTF
clone size: .; J gene: TRBJ1-5; V gene: TRBV5-1; D gene: .; CDR3 DNA: TGCGCCAGCAGCTTTTCACCAGGGGAGCAGCCCCAGCATTTT; CDR3 protein: CASSFSPGEQPQHF
clone size: .; J gene: TRBJ2-7; V gene: TRBV18; D gene: .; CDR3 DNA: TGTGCCAGCTCACTCGGACTGACTTCCAGGTCCTACGAGCAGTACTTC; CDR3 protein: CASSLGLTSRSYEQYF
clone size: few; J gene: TRBJ2-5; V gene: TRBV7-9; D gene: TRBD2; CDR3 DNA: TGTGCCAGCAGTCTGACGGGACTACTTAGGGAGACCCAGTACTTC; CDR3 protein: CASSLTGLLRETQYF
clone size: .; J gene: TRBJ1-3; V gene: TRBV6-1; D gene: TRBD1; CDR3 DNA: TGTGCCAGCAGTGAGACAGGGCTTCGGGGAAACACCATATATTTT; CDR3 protein: CASSETGLRGNTIYF
clone size: .; J gene: TRBJ1-2; V gene: TRBV29-1; D gene: .; CDR3 DNA: TGCAGCGTGGAGGCCAGGGGACCTTTCTATGGCTACACCTTC; CDR3 protein: CSVEARGPFYGYTF
clone size: .; J gene: TRBJ2-1; V gene: TRBV7-6; D gene: .; CDR3 DNA: TGTGCCAGCAGCCCGACCGCCAGGGAAATTGGGAATGAGCAGTTCTTC; CDR3 protein: CASSPTAREIGNEQFF
clone size: .; J gene: TRBJ2-2; V gene: TRBV9; D gene: TRBD2; CDR3 DNA: TGTGCCAGCAGGGCAGGACTAGCGGGGGCGAACACCGGGGAGCTGTTTTTT; CDR3 protein: CASRAGLAGANTGELFF
clone size: once; J gene: TRBJ1-4; V gene: TRBV15; D gene: .; CDR3 DNA: TGTGCCACCAGAAGGATACACACCTCTGCAACTAATGAAAAACTGTTTTTT; CDR3 protein: CATRRIHTSATNEKLFF
clone size: .; J gene: TRBJ2-3; V gene: TRBV3-1/TRBV3-2; D gene: .; CDR3 DNA: TGTGCCAGCAGCCTGAACACAGATACGCAGTATTTT; CDR3 protein: CASSLNTDTQYF
clone size: .; J gene: TRBJ2-3; V gene: TRBV10-3; D gene: TRBD2; CDR3 DNA: TGTGCCACGTTGGCTGGACTAGGCGGTGGAGGATCAGATACGCAGTATTTT; CDR3 protein: CATLAGLGGGGSDTQYF
clone size: .; J gene: TRBJ2-1; V gene: TRBV11-2; D gene: .; CDR3 DNA: TGTGCCAGCAGCTTATTCCCCCTAGAGAGCTCCTACAATGAGCAGTTCTTC; CDR3 protein: CASSLFPLESSYNEQFF